This T cell receptor beta chain came from a study of OX40 agonist ivuxolimab in advanced cancers. Looking at the study overall: At doses from 0.01 to 10 mg/kg, patients were given intravenous ivuxolimab every 2 weeks. Dose-escalation cases comprised hepatocellular carcinoma, melanoma, renal cell or head and neck cancer.

Here immunoSEQ multiplex PCR was the method, and the copy in TCRdb shows in-frame clones only, minus some. The table records 65,000 to 95,000 clones, around 88% of them present only once. Patients were excluded for autoimmune disease history or systemic immunosuppression. At cycle 4 day 1, cycle 7 day 1, and baseline, blood was sampled. The sample in question was CD4+ or CD8+ T cells sorted from blood, obtained in a trial of the OX40 agonist ivuxolimab. This clonotype originated in an adult with an advanced solid tumor such as melanoma, head and neck, liver or kidney cancer.

DNA of the CDR3: TGTGCCAGCAGCGTAGGGTGGGGGCTAGGGGCCAACGTCCTGACTTTC. This translates into CASSVGWGLGANVLTF. V usage is TRBV9 and J usage is TRBJ2-6; D may be TRBD1 (6 bases). V was shortened by 0 bases and J by 4 bases, with 11 bases between the two germline ends. CDR1 is SGDLS, CDR2 YYNGEE, per germline. The CDR3 has 16 residues.